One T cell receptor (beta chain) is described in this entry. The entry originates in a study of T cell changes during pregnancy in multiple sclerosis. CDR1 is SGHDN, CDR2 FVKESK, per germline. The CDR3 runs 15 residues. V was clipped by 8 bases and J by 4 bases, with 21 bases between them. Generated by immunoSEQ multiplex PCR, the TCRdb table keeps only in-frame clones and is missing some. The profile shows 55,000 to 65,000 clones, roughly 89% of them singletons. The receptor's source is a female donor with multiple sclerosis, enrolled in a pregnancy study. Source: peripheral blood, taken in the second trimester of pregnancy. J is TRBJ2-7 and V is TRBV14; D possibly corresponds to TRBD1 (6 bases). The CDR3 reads CASQLRGEAVYEQYF. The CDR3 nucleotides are TGTGCCAGCCAACTCAGGGGTGAAGCCGTGTACGAGCAGTACTTC.